The clone carrying this TCR beta chain appeared a single time. The data were obtained in a study of blood T cell repertoires in COVID-19. The CDR3 totals 14 residues. Germline V gene sequence: CDR1 MDHEN, CDR2 SYDVKM. V was clipped by 5 bases and J by 4 bases, with 12 bases between them. Profiling relied on immunoSEQ multiplex PCR, and the TCRdb table lists in-frame clones only, not all of them. This table holds approximately 100,000 clones, approximately 81% found once. This chain joins TRBV28 and TRBJ1-3; D perhaps matches TRBD1 (6 bases). This TCR came from a woman between 70 and 85 years old with active or convalescent COVID-19. The sequencing sample was made of peripheral blood. The CDR3 DNA follows: TGTGCCAGCAGTGGATCAGGGGAAGGAAACACCATATATTTT. This encodes CASSGSGEGNTIYF.